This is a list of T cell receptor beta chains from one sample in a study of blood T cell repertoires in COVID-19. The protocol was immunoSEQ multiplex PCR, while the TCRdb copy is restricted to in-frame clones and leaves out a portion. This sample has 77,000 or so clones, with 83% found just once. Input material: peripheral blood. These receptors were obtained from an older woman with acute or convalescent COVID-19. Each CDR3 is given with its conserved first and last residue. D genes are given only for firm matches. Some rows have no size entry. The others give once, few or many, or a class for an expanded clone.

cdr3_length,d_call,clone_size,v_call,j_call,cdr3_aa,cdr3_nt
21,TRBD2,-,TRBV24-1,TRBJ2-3,CATSGPTRLAGAPQKGDTQYF,TGTGCCACCAGTGGCCCAACTCGGCTAGCGGGGGCCCCGCAAAAGGGAGATACGCAGTATTTT
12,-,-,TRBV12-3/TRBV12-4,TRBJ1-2,CASSLGVYGYTF,TGTGCCAGCAGTTTAGGCGTCTATGGCTACACCTTC
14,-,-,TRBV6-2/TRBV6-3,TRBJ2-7,CASSYILESYEQYF,TGTGCCAGCAGTTACATACTAGAGTCCTACGAGCAGTACTTC
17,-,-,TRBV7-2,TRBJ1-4,CASSHLGGVGTNEKLFF,TGTGCCAGCAGCCACCTGGGGGGGGTTGGAACTAATGAAAAACTGTTTTTT
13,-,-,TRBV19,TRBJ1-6,CASKPSVDSPLHF,TGTGCCAGTAAACCCTCGGTGGATTCACCCCTCCACTTT
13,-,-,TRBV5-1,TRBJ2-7,CASSFGRQYEQYF,TGCGCCAGCAGCTTCGGCAGACAATACGAGCAGTACTTC
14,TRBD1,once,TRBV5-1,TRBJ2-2,CASSLTGDAGELFF,TGCGCCAGCAGCTTAACAGGGGACGCCGGGGAGCTGTTTTTT
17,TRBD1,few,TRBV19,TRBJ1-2,CASSTHGTGARNYGYTF,TGTGCCAGTAGTACGCACGGGACAGGGGCTAGAAACTATGGCTACACCTTC
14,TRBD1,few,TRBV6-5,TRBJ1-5,CASRTGGLNQPQHF,TGTGCCAGCAGGACAGGGGGCCTCAATCAGCCCCAGCATTTT
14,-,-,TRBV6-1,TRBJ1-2,CASSELGRDYGYTF,TGTGCCAGCAGTGAACTAGGGCGGGACTATGGCTACACCTTC
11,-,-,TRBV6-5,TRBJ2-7,CATQRGFEQYF,TGTGCCACCCAGCGAGGTTTCGAGCAGTACTTC
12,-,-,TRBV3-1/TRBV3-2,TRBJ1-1,CASSLRQTEAFF,TGTGCCAGCAGCCTACGACAGACAGAAGCTTTCTTT
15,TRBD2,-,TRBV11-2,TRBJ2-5,CASSLVASGVETQYF,TGTGCCAGCAGCTTAGTGGCTAGCGGGGTGGAGACCCAGTACTTC
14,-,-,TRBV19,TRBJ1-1,CASSIGRGLTEAFF,TGTGCCAGTAGTATCGGAAGGGGACTGACTGAAGCTTTCTTT
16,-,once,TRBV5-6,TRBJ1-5,CASSLAKGGSGQPQHF,TGTGCCAGCAGCTTGGCCAAGGGAGGAAGCGGTCAGCCCCAGCATTTT